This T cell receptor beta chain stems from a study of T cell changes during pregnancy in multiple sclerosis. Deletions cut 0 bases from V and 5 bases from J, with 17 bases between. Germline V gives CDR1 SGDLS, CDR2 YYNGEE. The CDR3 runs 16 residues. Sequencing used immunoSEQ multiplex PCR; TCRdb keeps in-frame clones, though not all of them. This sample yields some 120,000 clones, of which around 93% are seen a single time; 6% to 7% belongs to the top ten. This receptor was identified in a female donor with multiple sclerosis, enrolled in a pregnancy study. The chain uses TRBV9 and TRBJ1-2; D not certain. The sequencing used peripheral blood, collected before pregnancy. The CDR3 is CASSVGSTLFGYGYTF. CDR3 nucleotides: TGTGCCAGCAGCGTAGGGTCTACGTTGTTCGGGTATGGCTACACCTTC.